These 24 T cell receptor beta chains were all obtained from the same sample, sequenced in a study of T cell responses to AZD1222 COVID-19 vaccine. Repertoires were generated with immunoSEQ multiplex PCR, while TCRdb's copy carries only in-frame clones and drops some. The data show about 170,000 clones, roughly 87% seen once. Sample: peripheral blood, taken on day 0 of AZD1222 vaccination. The receptors stem from an adult in good health.

CDR3: CASSETGRGTEAFF. The CDR3 DNA follows: TGCGCCAGCAGTGAGACAGGGAGGGGAACTGAAGCTTTCTTT. This rearrangement joins TRBV10-2 to TRBJ1-1, with D maybe TRBD1 (6 bases). Germline V gene lookup returns CDR1 WSHSY and CDR2 SAAADI. Trimming cost V 2 bases and J 5 bases, with 12 bases left between them. The CDR3 has 14 residues.

The rearrangement joins TRBV5-6 to TRBJ2-7; D is unclear. V was shortened by 0 bases and J by 2 bases, with 3 bases between the two germline ends. Germline V gene sequence: CDR1 SGHDT, CDR2 YYEEEE. The CDR3 length is 12 residues. CDR3 coding DNA: TGTGCCAGCAGCTTGGTAACCTACGAGCAGTACTTC. Protein: CASSLVTYEQYF.

The chain links TRBV4-1 to TRBJ2-7; D ambiguous. The germline gives CDR1 MGHRA, CDR2 YSYEKL. This CDR3 spans 14 amino acids. Deletions cut 4 bases from V and 2 bases from J, with 12 bases between. The CDR3 here is CASSPANSAYEQYF. In nucleotides, the CDR3 is TGCGCCAGCAGCCCCGCGAACAGTGCCTACGAGCAGTACTTC.

This clone was seen only once. The chain carries TRBV29-1 and TRBJ2-7, with a tentative D call TRBD1 (6 bases). Germline assignment: CDR1 SQVTM and CDR2 ANQGSEA. CDR3 length: 13 amino acids. The ends were cut back, 7 bases at V and 1 base at J, with 14 bases in the middle. CDR3 sequence (DNA): TGCAGCGCTACCGGGACACCTTCCTACGAGCAGTACTTC. Encoded protein: CSATGTPSYEQYF.

This clone has just one count. This sample includes further DNA sequences coding for the same CDR3. The rearrangement uses TRBV20-1 and TRBJ2-7; D not certain. CDR1 is DFQATT, CDR2 SNEGSKA, per germline (reference sequence). CDR3 length: 11 residues. V was pared by 1 base and J by 3 bases, with 4 bases between. Written as DNA, the CDR3 is TGCAGTGCTAGAGGCGGCTACGAGCAGTACTTC. Translating it yields CSARGGYEQYF.

This clone was observed once. Distinct nucleotide sequences in the sample also encode this CDR3. The V call is TRBV18, the J call TRBJ1-1; a possible D gene is TRBD1 (5 bases). Trimming stripped 2 bases from V and 1 base from J, with 11 bases between. The CDR3 totals 15 residues. Germline V gene lookup returns CDR1 KGHSH and CDR2 LQKENI. The CDR3 sequence is CASSPRRGGNTEAFF. In nucleotides, the CDR3 is TGTGCCAGCTCACCAAGGAGGGGCGGGAACACTGAAGCTTTCTTT.

V is TRBV7-9 and J is TRBJ2-7; D gene ambiguous. Germline V gene data show CDR1 as SEHNR and CDR2 as FQNEAQ (reference sequence). Trimming left V 5 bases short and J 3 bases short, with 11 bases between. The CDR3 has 13 amino acids. CDR3 protein: CASSPGRNYEQYF. For the CDR3, the DNA is TGTGCCAGCAGCCCAGGACGGAACTACGAGCAGTACTTC. Based on the CDR3 plus reference TRBV7-9 and TRBJ2-7, the full variable domain is DTGVSQNPRHKITKRGQNVTFRCDPISEHNRLYWYRQTLGQGPEFLTYFQNEAQLEKSRLLSDRFSAERPKGSFSTLEIQRTEQGDSAMYLCASSPGRNYEQYFGPGTRLTVT.

The chain employs TRBV19 and TRBJ2-1; 11 bases line up with TRBD2. This CDR3 is built from 19 residues. The junction had 16 bases not matched to a gene; V was cut back by 7 bases and J by 2 bases. CDR1 and CDR2 (germline): LNHDA, SQIVND (reference sequence). This chain's CDR3 is CASTFWGLAGGKPYNEQFF. The CDR3 DNA follows: TGTGCCAGTACCTTCTGGGGGCTAGCGGGGGGAAAACCCTACAATGAGCAGTTCTTC.

The chain has TRBV16 and TRBJ1-1, with a tentative D call TRBD1 (5 bases). Looked up from germline, CDR1 is KGHSY and CDR2 is FQNENV. The CDR3 has 13 residues. Trimming shortened V by 4 bases and J by 4 bases, and 10 bases separated the two germline ends. The CDR3 loop reads CASSLGGGTEAFF. In DNA, the CDR3 is TGTGCCAGCAGCCTGGGGGGAGGCACTGAAGCTTTCTTT. Full variable domain (remainder filled in from reference TRBV16 and TRBJ1-1): GEEVAQTPKHLVRGEGQKAKLYCAPIKGHSYVFWYQQVLKNEFKFLISFQNENVFDETGMPKERFSAKCLPNSPCSLEIQATKLEDSAVYFCASSLGGGTEAFFGQGTRLTVV.

The rearrangement uses TRBV5-6 and TRBJ1-4, with 7 bases aligning to TRBD1. The CDR3 has 14 residues. Looked up from germline, CDR1 is SGHDT and CDR2 is YYEEEE. V lost 0 bases and J lost 11; bases outside the gene matches: 7. The DNA for the CDR3 is TGTGCCAGCAGCTTGGGAGGGGGCGCGGAGAAACTGTTTTTT. It translates to CASSLGGGAEKLFF.

The V and J genes are TRBV6-2 or TRBV6-3 and TRBJ2-1; D is uncertain. CDR3 length equals 13 residues. Germline V lookup: CDR1 MNHEY, CDR2 SVGEGT. Trimming shortened V by 2 bases and J by 7 bases, and 9 bases separated the two germline ends. In DNA form, the CDR3 reads TGTGCCAGCAGTTACGGGGTTAGAAATGAGCAGTTCTTC. It specifies CASSYGVRNEQFF.

The V call is TRBV11-3, the J call TRBJ2-3, with 9 bases aligning to TRBD1. The CDR3 length is 16 residues. The V gene's germline CDR1 is SGHNT and CDR2 YENEEA. V trimming: 3 bases; J trimming: 3 bases; junction bases outside the gene matches: 7. This CDR3 reads CASSFYNGQGTDTQYF. The DNA for the CDR3 is TGTGCCAGCAGCTTTTACAACGGACAGGGGACAGATACGCAGTATTTT.

The chain recombines TRBV3-1 (or the pseudogene TRBV3-2) with TRBJ2-2; D is uncertain. In germline, CDR1 is LGHDT, CDR2 YNNKEL (reference sequence). V was pared by 3 bases and J by 3 bases, with 5 bases between. CDR3 length: 13 residues. CDR3 amino acids: CASSHLDTGELFF. The CDR3 region has the DNA TGTGCCAGCAGCCACCTGGACACCGGGGAGCTGTTTTTT.

This chain connects TRBV12-3 or TRBV12-4 to TRBJ2-7; D not certain. The CDR3 has 13 amino acids. V lost 0 bases, J lost 1 base, and 4 bases lay in between. CDR3 coding DNA: TGTGCCAGCAGTTTAGCGGCTTCCTACGAGCAGTACTTC. It encodes CASSLAASYEQYF.

The chain recombines TRBV7-9 with TRBJ1-2, with D uncertain. V shed 4 bases and J shed 8 bases, with 5 bases lying between them. The germline V gene has CDR1 SEHNR and CDR2 FQNEAQ (reference sequence). This CDR3 has 10 amino acids. CDR3 sequence reads: CASSSQGYTF. Here the CDR3 DNA reads TGTGCCAGCAGCTCCCAGGGCTACACCTTC.

The J gene is TRBJ1-2, the V gene TRBV29-1; 8 nucleotides match TRBD1. The CDR3 has 12 amino acids. Germline CDR1 SQVTM, CDR2 ANQGSEA. Trimming took 3 bases from V and 5 from J; bases not matched to a gene: 2. The CDR3 sequence is CSVERTGYGYTF. DNA of the CDR3: TGCAGCGTTGAGAGGACAGGGTATGGCTACACCTTC.

The chain recombines TRBV30 with TRBJ1-4; a possible D gene is TRBD1 (6 bases). CDR1 is GTSNPN and CDR2 is SVGIG in the germline V gene (reference sequence). V lost 2 bases to trimming and J lost 3 bases, with 10 bases between them. The CDR3 totals 14 residues. In DNA, the CDR3 is TGTGCCTGGAGTAAGCGGACAGCTAATGAAAAACTGTTTTTT. It translates to CAWSKRTANEKLFF. The full variable domain, with the rest looked up from reference TRBV30 and TRBJ1-4, is SQTIHQWPATLVQPVGSPLSLECTVEGTSNPNLYWYRQAAGRGLQLLFYSVGIGQISSEVPQNLSASRPQDRQFILSSKKLLLSDSGFYLCAWSKRTANEKLFFGSGTQLSVL.

The V call is TRBV24-1, the J call TRBJ2-5; TRBD2 matches at 9 bases. The CDR3 length is 17 residues. CDR1 KGHDR and CDR2 SFDVKD come from the germline V gene. V trimming: 3 bases; J trimming: 5 bases; junction bases outside the gene matches: 12. CDR3 sequence (DNA): TGTGCCACCAGTGATGCGGATTATAGCGGGAGCGGGGAGACCCAGTACTTC. Its protein product is CATSDADYSGSGETQYF.

The chain is built from TRBV28 and TRBJ2-7; D might be TRBD1 (5 bases). Trimming cost V 4 bases and J 4 bases, with 11 bases left between them. This CDR3 is 13 amino acids long. Germline V gene lookup returns CDR1 MDHEN and CDR2 SYDVKM. Written as DNA, the CDR3 is TGTGCCAGCAGTTCCCCAGACAGATACGAGCAGTACTTC. It yields the protein CASSSPDRYEQYF. The whole variable domain, remainder taken from reference TRBV28 and TRBJ2-7, is DVKVTQSSRYLVKRTGEKVFLECVQDMDHENMFWYRQDPGLGLRLIYFSYDVKMKEKGDIPEGYSVSREKKERFSLILESASTNQTSMYLCASSSPDRYEQYFGPGTRLTVT.

The J gene is TRBJ1-5, the V gene TRBV19; D perhaps matches TRBD1 (6 bases). The ends were cut back, 6 bases at V and 3 bases at J, with 15 bases in the middle. CDR1 and CDR2 from the germline V gene are LNHDA and SQIVND (reference sequence). This CDR3 spans 15 amino acids. As DNA, the CDR3 is TGTGCCAGTAGCGACCCTCAGGGGATCAATCAGCCCCAGCATTTT. It is translated as CASSDPQGINQPQHF. Supplemented by reference TRBV19 and TRBJ1-5, the full variable domain reads DGGITQSPKYLFRKEGQNVTLSCEQNLNHDAMYWYRQDPGQGLRLIYYSQIVNDFQKGDIAEGYSVSREKKESFPLTVTSAQKNPTAFYLCASSDPQGINQPQHFGDGTRLSIL.

This clone has a handful of counts. This chain joins TRBV6-5 and TRBJ2-4, with 9 bases matching TRBD1. V lost 6 bases, J lost 4 bases, and 4 bases stayed unmatched. Germline assignment: CDR1 MNHEY and CDR2 SVGAGI. The CDR3 is 14 residues long. The CDR3 DNA follows: TGTGCCAGCAGGACCGACAGGGGGAAAAACATTCAGTACTTC. It specifies CASRTDRGKNIQYF.

This clone was recorded a few times. V gene TRBV7-9 combines with J gene TRBJ2-1; no clear D gene. V shed 8 bases and J shed 1 base, with 12 bases lying between them. Germline V lookup: CDR1 SEHNR, CDR2 FQNEAQ (reference sequence). This CDR3 contains 14 residues. The CDR3 DNA reads as TGTGCCAGCGGAACGGAGAGTTCCTACAATGAGCAGTTCTTC. Amino acids: CASGTESSYNEQFF.

This chain uses TRBV29-1 with TRBJ1-6; D possibly corresponds to TRBD1 (6 bases). CDR1 and CDR2 (germline): SQVTM, ANQGSEA. V was trimmed by 6 bases and J by 0 bases, leaving 15 bases between them. The CDR3 runs 16 residues. CDR3 loop: CSVRWQGSSYNSPLHF. CDR3 nucleotides: TGCAGCGTCCGCTGGCAGGGGAGCTCCTATAATTCACCCCTCCACTTT.

The J gene is TRBJ2-3, the V gene TRBV19; 9 positions match TRBD2. Germline V gene lookup returns CDR1 LNHDA and CDR2 SQIVND (reference sequence). The CDR3 covers 16 residues. J was trimmed by 5 bases and V by 5 bases; bases with no gene match: 11. The CDR3 nucleotides read TGTGCCAGTAGTCCGCTAGCGGGAACCAAGGGAGATACGCAGTATTTT. Protein: CASSPLAGTKGDTQYF.